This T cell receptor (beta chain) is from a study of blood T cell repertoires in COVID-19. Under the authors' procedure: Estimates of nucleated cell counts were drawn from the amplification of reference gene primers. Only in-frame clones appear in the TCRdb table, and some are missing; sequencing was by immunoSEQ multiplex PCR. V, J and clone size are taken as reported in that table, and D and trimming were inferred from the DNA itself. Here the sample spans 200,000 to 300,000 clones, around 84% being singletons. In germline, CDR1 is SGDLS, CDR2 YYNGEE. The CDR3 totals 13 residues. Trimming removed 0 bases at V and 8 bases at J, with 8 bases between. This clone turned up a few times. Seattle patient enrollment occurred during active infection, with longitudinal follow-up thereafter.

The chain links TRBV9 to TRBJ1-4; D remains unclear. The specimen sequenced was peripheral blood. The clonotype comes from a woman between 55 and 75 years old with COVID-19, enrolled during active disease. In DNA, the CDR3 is TGTGCCAGCAGCGTAGTCCCAGGCGAAAAACTGTTTTTT. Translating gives CASSVVPGEKLFF. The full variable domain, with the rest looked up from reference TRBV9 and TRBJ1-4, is DSGVTQTPKHLITATGQRVTLRCSPRSGDLSVYWYQQSLDQGLQFLIQYYNGEERAKGNILERFSAQQFPDLHSELNLSSLELGDSALYFCASSVVPGEKLFFGSGTQLSVL.